This TCR beta chain originates from a study of T cells in localized non-small cell lung cancer. Only in-frame clones appear in the TCRdb table, and some are missing; sequencing was by immunoSEQ multiplex PCR. The data contain approximately 76,000 clones, around 82% of them singletons. The germline V gene has CDR1 MNHEY and CDR2 SMNVEV (reference sequence). The CDR3 is 15 residues long. V lost 5 bases, J lost 5 bases, and 7 bases stayed unmatched. The chain employs TRBV27 and TRBJ2-2; 8 bases match TRBD1. This TCR derives from a female donor older than 55 with stage I lung adenocarcinoma. Material: peripheral blood, obtained before any cancer treatment. Here the CDR3 DNA reads TGTGCCAGCAGTCTCATCACAGGGGGTACCGGGGAGCTGTTTTTT. Its translation: CASSLITGGTGELFF.